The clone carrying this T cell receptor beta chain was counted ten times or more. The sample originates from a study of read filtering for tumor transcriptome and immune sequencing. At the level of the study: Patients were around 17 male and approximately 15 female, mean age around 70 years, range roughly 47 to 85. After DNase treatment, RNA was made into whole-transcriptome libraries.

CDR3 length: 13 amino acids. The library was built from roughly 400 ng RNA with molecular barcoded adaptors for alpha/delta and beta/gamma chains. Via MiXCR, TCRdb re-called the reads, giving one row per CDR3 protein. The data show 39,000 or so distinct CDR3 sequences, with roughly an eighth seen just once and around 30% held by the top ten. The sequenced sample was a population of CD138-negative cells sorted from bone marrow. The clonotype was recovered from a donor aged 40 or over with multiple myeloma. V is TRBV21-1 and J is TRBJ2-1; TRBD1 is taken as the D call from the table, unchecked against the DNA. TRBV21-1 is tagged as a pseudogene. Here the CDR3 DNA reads TGTGCCAGCAGCAAATTGTTGCGGTCGGGGGGGTTCTTC. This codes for CASSKLLRSGGFF.